The sequence of this T cell receptor beta chain was determined in a study of T cell changes during pregnancy in multiple sclerosis (dated by TCRdb to about 2019). Some background on the complete study: Changes in the T cell repertoire over the course of pregnancy were examined in this study in women with multiple sclerosis.

The CDR3 starts with the cysteine, ends with the phenylalanine, and has 14 residues. Only CDR3 DNA is held: 42 bases, read in frame from base 1. V is pared back by 0 bases and J by 6 bases, with 9 bases lying between the germline termini. The germline V gene supplies CDR1 SGHNT and CDR2 YENEEA. The library was obtained by the immunoSEQ multiplex PCR assay. TCRdb mirrors the immuneACCESS table, restricted to in-frame sequences. Some clones are absent from its copies; in checked studies, under half trace to an unresolved V gene, and the reason for the others is unknown. The sample data list about 60,000 clones, and over 80% of these were observed just once. Together, the top ten hold about 2.5% of the sample. This clone was picked up one time. Its antigen has not been determined. Base qualities are missing; no much larger clone stands one base away.

The V and J segments used are TRBV11-3 and TRBJ2-1, and TRBD2 may be the D gene, going by 5 matching bases. This clonotype was sampled from a female donor with multiple sclerosis, enrolled in a pregnancy study. The source material was peripheral blood, sampled in the first trimester of pregnancy. The CDR3 protein sequence reads: CASSLDPTSNEQFF. The DNA reads TGTGCCAGCAGCTTAGACCCAACTAGCAATGAGCAGTTCTTC.